Following are 21 T cell receptor beta chains from one sample sequenced in a study of OX40 agonist ivuxolimab in advanced cancers. Some clones are missing from TCRdb's copy, which holds only in-frame ones; the method was immunoSEQ multiplex PCR. The table lists approximately 60,000 clones, roughly 92% of them singletons. Specimen: CD4+ or CD8+ T cells sorted from blood, collected in a trial of the OX40 agonist ivuxolimab. Source of these receptors: an adult with an advanced solid tumor such as melanoma, head and neck, liver or kidney cancer.

The rearrangement joins TRBV7-6 to TRBJ2-3, with TRBD1 matching over 10 bases. V lost 5 bases, J lost 4 bases, and 6 bases stayed unmatched. This CDR3 is 15 amino acids long. Per germline, CDR1 SGHVS and CDR2 FNYEAQ. The CDR3 DNA sequence: TGTGCCAGCAGCCCGTCGGGACAGGGGTCAGATACGCAGTATTTT. It translates to CASSPSGQGSDTQYF. The variable domain in full, with the rest retrieved from reference TRBV7-6 and TRBJ2-3, is GAGVSQSPRYKVTKRGQDVALRCDPISGHVSLYWYRQALGQGPEFLTYFNYEAQQDKSGLPNDRFSAERPEGSISTLTIQRTEQRDSAMYRCASSPSGQGSDTQYFGPGTRLTVL.

This clone came up once. This chain links TRBV28 with TRBJ1-5, with D possibly TRBD1 on 6 matching bases. Germline V gene lookup returns CDR1 MDHEN and CDR2 SYDVKM. The CDR3 length is 14 residues. Between the trimmed V and J ends, which lost 6 bases and 5 bases, there was a span of 14 bases. The CDR3 DNA reads TGTGCCAGCAGCCCCCGGGACATATATCAGCCCCAGCATTTT. It translates to CASSPRDIYQPQHF.

This CDR3 reads CASSSGTYGTDTQYF. DNA of the CDR3: TGTGCCAGCAGTTCAGGGACCTATGGCACAGATACGCAGTATTTT. The chain couples TRBV6-6 to TRBJ2-3; D could derive from TRBD1 or TRBD2 (5 bases each). Germline V gives CDR1 MNHNY, CDR2 SVGAGI (reference sequence). This CDR3 is 15 amino acids long. V gave up 4 bases and J gave up 1 base, with 12 bases separating them.

The chain couples TRBV27 to TRBJ2-5, with a possible D match to TRBD1 (5 bases). V gave up 5 bases and J gave up 9 bases, with 13 bases separating them. Germline V CDR1 and CDR2: MNHEY, SMNVEV (reference sequence). This CDR3 is built from 12 residues. The CDR3 DNA reads as TGTGCCAGCAGTCAGGGCAGAATGGCCCAGTACTTC. Translated: CASSQGRMAQYF.

J is TRBJ1-5 and V is TRBV28; 11 positions match TRBD1. This CDR3 is built from 19 residues. V shed 1 base and J 0 bases; nucleotides not matched to a gene: 8. The germline V gene encodes CDR1 MDHEN and CDR2 SYDVKM. CDR3 DNA: TGTGCCAGCAGTTTATTTCCAGGACAGGGGGCAACTAGCAATCAGCCCCAGCATTTT. It is translated as CASSLFPGQGATSNQPQHF.

The J gene is TRBJ2-1, the V gene TRBV7-8; D call uncertain. V dropped 1 base and J dropped 10 bases, with 8 bases sitting between them. The CDR3 is 12 residues long. CDR1 is SGHVS and CDR2 is FQNEAQ in the germline V gene. DNA for the CDR3: TGTGCCAGCAGCTTAGGAGTTCGCGAGCAGTTCTTC. This encodes CASSLGVREQFF.

The chain recombines TRBV28 with TRBJ2-5; TRBD2 matches at 9 bases. The CDR3 extends over 18 amino acids. CDR1 and CDR2 (germline): MDHEN, SYDVKM. J lost 3 bases, V lost 7 bases, and 18 bases had no gene match. CDR3 in DNA: TGTGCCAGCACCACGTGGCGGGAGGGCCTTTTCCCTAAAGAGACCCAGTACTTC. As protein: CASTTWREGLFPKETQYF.

The chain links TRBV13 to TRBJ2-7; D perhaps matches TRBD1 (5 bases). The CDR3 extends over 13 amino acids. The germline V gene has CDR1 PRHDT and CDR2 FYEKMQ (reference sequence). Trimming removed 4 bases from V and 4 bases from J, with 11 bases in between. This CDR3 is CASSSIDRYEQYF. CDR3 sequence (DNA): TGTGCCAGCAGCTCCATCGACAGATACGAGCAGTACTTC.

The DNA for the CDR3 is TGTGCCAGCAGTGAAGGGCCTATGACTTTCTTT. It yields the protein CASSEGPMTFF. The chain is built from TRBV25-1 and TRBJ1-1; no reliable D call. This CDR3 has 11 residues. The V end was cut by 2 bases, the J end by 12 bases, with 10 bases between. Germline V lookup: CDR1 MGHDK, CDR2 SYGVNS.

The chain links TRBV2 to TRBJ1-5; D ambiguous. Germline V gene lookup returns CDR1 SNHLY and CDR2 FYNNEI. The CDR3 spans 17 residues. V was trimmed by 0 bases and J by 5 bases, leaving 17 bases between them. The CDR3 reads CASSEALGRIEDQPQHF. CDR3 coding DNA: TGTGCCAGCAGTGAAGCGCTAGGGCGGATTGAGGATCAGCCCCAGCATTTT.

This chain joins TRBV2 and TRBJ2-7; 9 positions agree with TRBD2. This CDR3 contains 15 residues. J gave up 0 bases and V 5 bases, and 5 bases lay outside the gene matches. Germline CDR1 reads SNHLY; CDR2 reads FYNNEI. The CDR3 loop is CASSFSGGFSYEQYF. The CDR3 coding sequence is TGTGCCAGCAGTTTTAGCGGGGGCTTCTCCTACGAGCAGTACTTC.

The rearrangement links TRBV28 to TRBJ1-1; D unclear. Per germline, CDR1 MDHEN and CDR2 SYDVKM. Trimming removed 3 bases at V and 8 bases at J, with 10 bases between. The CDR3 is 12 amino acids. The CDR3 DNA follows: TGTGCCAGCAGTTTGGCGGACCTCGAAGCTTTCTTT. It encodes CASSLADLEAFF.

The CDR3 loop reads CASSIGGNTEAFF. CDR3 in DNA: TGTGCCAGTAGTATTGGAGGGAACACTGAAGCTTTCTTT. The V gene is TRBV19, the J gene TRBJ1-1; D unresolved. CDR3 length equals 13 residues. Germline CDR1 and CDR2: LNHDA and SQIVND (reference sequence). V was pared by 3 bases and J by 1 base, with 6 bases between.

This CDR3 is CASSPGLAGGTVGANVLTF. In DNA, the CDR3 is TGTGCCAGCAGCCCAGGACTAGCGGGAGGTACGGTTGGGGCCAACGTCCTGACTTTC. This rearrangement joins TRBV9 to TRBJ2-6, with 14 nucleotides matching TRBD2. Germline CDR1 and CDR2: SGDLS and YYNGEE. The V segment lost 4 bases and the J segment 3 bases; nucleotides outside the gene matches: 9. This CDR3 has 19 residues.

The chain has TRBV4-3 and TRBJ2-3; D is unresolved. Trimming cost V 0 bases and J 5 bases, with 6 bases left between them. Germline loops: CDR1 LGHNA, CDR2 YSLEER. There are 13 residues in the CDR3. CDR3 DNA sequence: TGCGCCAGCAGCCAAGATGCGGAAGATACGCAGTATTTT. This translates into CASSQDAEDTQYF.

As to this clone: This sample includes further DNA sequences coding for the same CDR3. The chain combines TRBV27 with TRBJ2-7; 11 bases match TRBD2. CDR1 is MNHEY and CDR2 is SMNVEV in the germline V gene (reference sequence). The CDR3 consists of 15 residues. The V and J ends lost 1 base and 5 bases, in that order; junction bases with no gene match: 4. The CDR3 sequence is CASSLLAGGPNEQYF. As DNA, the CDR3 is TGTGCCAGCAGTTTATTAGCGGGAGGGCCTAACGAGCAGTACTTC.

This clone appeared a single time. V usage is TRBV4-3 and J usage is TRBJ2-1, with 8 bases lining up with TRBD2. V shed 0 bases and J 5 bases; nucleotides not matched to a gene: 12. Germline assignment: CDR1 LGHNA and CDR2 YSLEER. CDR3 length: 18 residues. This chain's CDR3 is CASSQDQAGEGLDNEQFF. Here the CDR3 DNA reads TGCGCCAGCAGCCAAGATCAAGCGGGAGAAGGACTAGACAATGAGCAGTTCTTC.

This clone has more than one count but fewer than ten. The V call is TRBV13, the J call TRBJ2-7, with TRBD2 as a possible D gene (5 bases). This CDR3 comprises 12 residues. Germline loops: CDR1 PRHDT, CDR2 FYEKMQ (reference sequence). With 1 base removed from V and 5 bases from J, the gap between germline ends came to 6 bases. CDR3 in DNA: TGTGCCAGCAGCTTAGACGGGAACGAGCAGTACTTC. Protein sequence: CASSLDGNEQYF.

This rearrangement joins TRBV13 to TRBJ2-7; no definite D call. V lost 5 bases to trimming and J lost 1 base, with 9 bases between them. This CDR3 spans 13 amino acids. The V gene's germline CDR1 is PRHDT and CDR2 FYEKMQ (reference sequence). For the CDR3, the DNA is TGTGCCAGCAGCGGCACCCTATCCTACGAGCAGTACTTC. Encoded protein: CASSGTLSYEQYF.

The chain employs TRBV7-3 and TRBJ2-5; no firm D call. V lost 2 bases to trimming and J lost 5 bases, with 9 bases between them. Germline lookup yields CDR1 SGHTA and CDR2 FQGTGA. The CDR3 sequence is 13 residues long. For the CDR3, the DNA is TGTGCCAGCAGCTTAGGGTCCAGGGAGACCCAGTACTTC. Translation: CASSLGSRETQYF.

The rearrangement joins TRBV6-5 to TRBJ2-3; D perhaps matches TRBD2 (6 bases). Germline-derived CDR1 and CDR2 are MNHEY and SVGAGI. Trimming removed 7 bases at V and 3 bases at J, with 11 bases between. This CDR3 comprises 13 residues. The CDR3: CASTPRGTDTQYF. The DNA for the CDR3 is TGTGCCAGCACCCCACGGGGGACAGATACGCAGTATTTT.